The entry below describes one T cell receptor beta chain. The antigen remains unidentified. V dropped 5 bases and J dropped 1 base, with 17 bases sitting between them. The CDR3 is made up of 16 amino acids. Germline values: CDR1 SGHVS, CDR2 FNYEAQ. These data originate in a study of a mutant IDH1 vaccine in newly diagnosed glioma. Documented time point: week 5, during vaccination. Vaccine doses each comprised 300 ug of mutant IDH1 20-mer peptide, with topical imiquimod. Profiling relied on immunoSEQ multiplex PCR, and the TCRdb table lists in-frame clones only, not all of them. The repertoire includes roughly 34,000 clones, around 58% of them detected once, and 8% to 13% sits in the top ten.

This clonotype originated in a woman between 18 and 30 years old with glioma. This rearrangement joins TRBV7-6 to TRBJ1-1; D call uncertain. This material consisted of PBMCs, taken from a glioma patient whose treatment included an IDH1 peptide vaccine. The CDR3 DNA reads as TGTGCCAGCAGCCCCGACGGCGGGGTTGGGAACACTGAAGCTTTCTTT. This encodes CASSPDGGVGNTEAFF.